This T cell receptor beta chain derives from a study of cytomegalovirus exposure and HLA in healthy donors (TCRdb year 2017). Background on the whole study: A later analysis indicated that the 90 to 150 validation repertoires were generated on the platform also employed for the 600 to 750 repertoires of the first cohort. The study combined high-throughput TCR immunosequencing, statistical association of individual TCRs with disease status, and machine learning to predict cytomegalovirus infection status. The study aimed to test whether cataloging public T cell receptors could reveal signatures of past pathogen exposure. Besides the first cohort of about 730 subjects, a separate validation cohort made up of over a hundred different subjects was used. What the study reported, not specific to this receptor: While some public TCRs were present in many individuals, most TCR sequences turned up only very rarely across donors. Subsequent analysis determined that TCRs grouped into clusters in the first cohort also showed a tendency toward co-occurrence across the roughly 120 validation repertoires, and 94% of cluster scores exceeded 0. A few of the identified cytomegalovirus-associated TCR beta chains were confirmed in vitro to be specific for cytomegalovirus antigens. The classifier was reported to diagnose cytomegalovirus status with high specificity and sensitivity in both the original and validation cohorts. The authors suggested that the approach could potentially be extended to other disease states and immunological phenotypes. The study gave a list of 150 to 200 TCR beta chains associated with cytomegalovirus. The validation cohort had no HLA typing available for a later analysis, so co-occurrence within that cohort was assessed over all 110 or so repertoires.

Library construction relied on the immunoSEQ multiplex PCR assay. In the paper's pipeline: A statistical classification framework was developed to diagnose cytomegalovirus status using the catalog of TCR beta chain sequences. As stored in TCRdb, this immuneACCESS dataset retains in-frame rearrangements with V and J assigned. A fraction of the clones does not appear; measured against another copy, unresolved V genes explain less than half of the discrepancy, and the remainder lacks a known reason. Clonal size and the V and J genes are those of that table, whereas D and trimming came from the DNA. Here the sample has some 150,000 clones; 88% occur a single time. The biggest ten clones account for 3% of the sample. The donors were included in the validation cohort of approximately 130 subjects, a group kept apart from the roughly 700-subject first cohort. This clone appeared a few times. This clone's antigen is unknown. No much larger clone exists at a distance of one base, and base qualities are not known.

Germline trimming amounts to 0 bases on V and 8 bases on J, with 8 as the count of junction bases outside the gene matches. From its cysteine to its phenylalanine, the CDR3 spans 17 amino acids. The kept DNA is CDR3 alone, 51 bases in frame from the first base. The germline V gene (reference sequence) specifies MNHEY as CDR1 and SMNVEV as CDR2. The clonotype was recovered from a man younger than 30 in good health and CMV-seronegative. Sequences were obtained from PBMCs. The chain employs TRBV27 and TRBJ2-3; 13 bases in the middle match TRBD2. The sequenced DNA is TGTGCCAGCAGTTTATCGGGGGGGACTAGCGGGGTACGTACGCAGTATTTT. It specifies CASSLSGGTSGVRTQYF.